Below are 9 T cell receptor beta chains sequenced from a single sample in a study of T-cell memory formation after mild COVID-19. TCRdb re-called the 5' RACE reads with MiXCR, one entry per CDR3 protein. The data contain 130,000 to 150,000 distinct CDR3 sequences, 19% of them seen just once; the ten biggest clones take up 2% to 2.5%. Sequences were obtained from PBMCs or a T cell subset sorted from them (not recorded which). These TCRs come from an adult woman who had mild COVID-19 (a few samples of this study predate the infection). Cell type and time point are not known.

This clonotype has a handful of counts. The chain carries TRBV5-1 and TRBJ2-1, with TRBD1 identical over 8 bases. This CDR3 has 14 residues. CDR1 is SGHRS, CDR2 YFSETQ, per germline. V lost 4 bases, J lost 4 bases, and 4 bases stayed unmatched. The CDR3 sequence: CASSGGTGYNEQFF. The DNA of the CDR3 is TGCGCCAGCAGCGGGGGGACAGGTTACAATGAGCAGTTCTTC.

V is TRBV7-3 and J is TRBJ2-5; maybe TRBD1 (5 bases). Trimming cost V 1 base and J 4 bases, with 16 bases left between them. The V gene's germline CDR1 is SGHTA and CDR2 FQGTGA. This CDR3 contains 16 residues. The CDR3 nucleotides read TGTGCCAGCAGCTTAAGCCAGGGTACCGTGGGAGAGACCCAGTACTTC. This translates into CASSLSQGTVGETQYF.

V is TRBV24-1 and J is TRBJ2-2; D is uncertain. In germline, CDR1 is KGHDR, CDR2 SFDVKD. Trimming left V 3 bases short and J 3 bases short, with 10 bases between. CDR3 size: 15 residues. The CDR3 is CATSDPTAYTGELFF. In DNA, the CDR3 is TGTGCCACCAGTGATCCGACTGCATACACCGGGGAGCTGTTTTTT.

The chain's CDR3 is CAWSVQGQPQHF. The CDR3 nucleotides are TGTGCCTGGAGTGTACAAGGGCAGCCCCAGCATTTT. The chain recombines TRBV30 with TRBJ1-5; no definite D call. CDR3 length equals 12 residues. Germline CDR1 GTSNPN, CDR2 SVGIG (reference sequence). Trimming shortened V by 0 bases and J by 7 bases, and 7 bases separated the two germline ends.

This clonotype occurred a few times. The chain couples TRBV4-2 to TRBJ2-1; D might be TRBD2 (6 bases). Germline values: CDR1 LGHNA, CDR2 YNFKEQ. V gave up 0 bases and J gave up 4 bases, with 10 bases separating them. This CDR3 has 15 amino acids. CDR3 coding DNA: TGTGCCAGCAGCCAAGATGAGCTAGCGTACAATGAGCAGTTCTTC. Translation gives CASSQDELAYNEQFF.

The chain couples TRBV2 to TRBJ2-7, with 8 bases that match TRBD2. The CDR3 spans 15 residues. Per germline, CDR1 SNHLY and CDR2 FYNNEI. J was trimmed by 6 bases and V by 3 bases; bases with no gene match: 10. CDR3 in amino acids: CASSDERGSSSEQYF. CDR3 in DNA: TGTGCCAGCAGTGATGAGCGGGGGTCCTCAAGCGAGCAGTACTTC.

The rearrangement joins TRBV27 to TRBJ2-7; 11 nucleotides line up with TRBD2. Germline trimming cut 9 bases from V and 4 bases from J; bases unmatched to any gene: 8. The CDR3 has 14 amino acids. CDR1 is MNHEY and CDR2 is SMNVEV in the germline V gene (reference sequence). CDR3 coding DNA: TGTGCCAGTAGGGGACTAGCGGAAACTTACGAGCAGTACTTC. Amino acids: CASRGLAETYEQYF.

This clonotype has at least ten counts. The chain couples TRBV15 to TRBJ2-5, with 11 bases fitting TRBD2. V lost 1 base to trimming and J lost 7 bases; unmatched junction nucleotides: 5. This CDR3 has 15 residues. Per germline, CDR1 LNHNV and CDR2 YYDKDF (reference sequence). The DNA for the CDR3 is TGTGCCACCAGCAGAGCTAGCGGGAGGAAGGGGACCCAGTACTTC. Protein: CATSRASGRKGTQYF.

This sequence joins TRBV12-3 or TRBV12-4 and TRBJ1-1; D is unresolved. This CDR3 is 15 amino acids long. Trimming pared 5 bases from V and 6 bases from J, leaving 19 bases between. The CDR3 DNA is TGTGCCAGCAGTGAGCAATGGGCGCGTATCCCTGAAGCTTTCTTT. Encoded protein: CASSEQWARIPEAFF.